Listed below are T cell receptor beta chains from one sample, sequenced in a study of cytomegalovirus exposure and HLA in healthy donors. Some clones are missing from TCRdb's copy, which holds only in-frame ones; the method was immunoSEQ multiplex PCR. This sample has 150,000 to 200,000 clones, with about 80% found just once. The sequenced material came from PBMCs. The receptors were sampled from a girl under 18 in good health and CMV-seropositive. CDR3s include the opening cysteine and the closing phenylalanine or tryptophan. A D gene is named only where the DNA matches it firmly. A row's size may be missing; if present it is once, few, many or a size class.

>TRBD2|TRBV5-1|TRBJ2-3|once
CASSLGAGGLVTQYF
TGCGCCAGCAGCTTGGGAGCGGGGGGTCTTGTCACGCAGTATTTT
>-|TRBV4-3|TRBJ2-1|-
CASSQVEDTINEQFF
TGCGCCAGCAGCCAAGTAGAGGACACTATCAATGAGCAGTTCTTC
>-|TRBV19|TRBJ1-5|-
CASSPVGGRDQPQHF
TGTGCCAGTAGCCCTGTGGGGGGGCGCGATCAGCCCCAGCATTTT
>TRBD1|TRBV11-2|TRBJ1-3|-
CASADQTGAGNTIYF
TGTGCCAGCGCCGACCAGACAGGGGCTGGAAACACCATATATTTT
>TRBD2|TRBV7-8|TRBJ2-5|few
CASSSRDYGETQYF
TGTGCCAGCAGCTCTCGGGACTATGGAGAGACCCAGTACTTC
>-|TRBV14|TRBJ1-1|once
CASSQWRRRNTEAFF
TGTGCCAGCAGCCAATGGCGGCGCCGGAACACTGAAGCTTTCTTT
>-|TRBV21-1|TRBJ2-7|few
CASSGQATSDYEQYF
TGTGCCAGCAGTGGACAGGCGACCTCTGACTACGAGCAGTACTTC
>TRBD1|TRBV5-6|TRBJ1-5|-
CASRLTGDVDQPQHF
TGTGCCAGCAGGCTGACAGGGGACGTAGATCAGCCCCAGCATTTT
>-|TRBV27|TRBJ1-5|-
CASTPGGRNQPQHF
TGTGCCAGCACCCCCGGGGGACGCAATCAGCCCCAGCATTTT
>TRBD2|TRBV5-1|TRBJ2-7|-
CASMKREGLHEQYF
TGCGCCAGCATGAAGCGGGAGGGCCTCCACGAGCAGTACTTC
>-|TRBV7-9|TRBJ1-2|-
CASSLAGAGKYGYTF
TGTGCCAGCAGCTTAGCAGGGGCGGGGAAGTATGGCTACACCTTC
>TRBD2|TRBV5-1|TRBJ2-1|-
CASSISGGAGNEQFF
TGCGCCAGCAGCATAAGCGGGGGGGCGGGCAATGAGCAGTTCTTC
>-|TRBV7-9|TRBJ2-7|-
CASSQTGTRYYEQYF
TGTGCCAGCAGCCAAACCGGGACACGCTACTACGAGCAGTACTTC
>-|TRBV4-3|TRBJ2-7|-
CASSQEWAFSYEQYF
TGCGCCAGCAGCCAAGAATGGGCCTTTAGCTACGAGCAGTACTTC
>TRBD2|TRBV14|TRBJ2-3|few
CASSPGLAGTDTQYF
TGTGCCAGCAGCCCAGGACTAGCGGGAACAGATACGCAGTATTTT
>-|TRBV6-5|TRBJ1-2|few
CASPPPRWERGYTF
TGTGCCAGCCCCCCCCCGAGGTGGGAGAGGGGCTACACCTTC
>TRBD2|TRBV7-8|TRBJ2-7|-
CASSRGTSGEKFTYEQYF
TGTGCCAGCAGCCGAGGGACTAGCGGGGAGAAATTTACCTACGAGCAGTACTTC
>-|TRBV30|TRBJ2-5|-
CAWTYAGQIQETQYF
TGTGCCTGGACCTACGCCGGACAGATACAAGAGACCCAGTACTTC
>TRBD1|TRBV10-1|TRBJ2-7|-
CASSRQGGYEQYF
TGCGCCAGCTCTCGACAGGGGGGTTACGAGCAGTACTTC
>-|TRBV20-1|TRBJ2-5|-
CSAPPKLTQYF
TGCAGTGCCCCACCTAAGCTGACCCAGTACTTC
>-|TRBV30|TRBJ1-5|-
CAWSVLQGSQPQHF
TGTGCCTGGAGTGTACTACAGGGTAGTCAGCCCCAGCATTTT
>TRBD1|TRBV5-1|TRBJ2-5|-
CASSLETGGETQYF
TGCGCCAGCAGCTTGGAAACAGGGGGCGAGACCCAGTACTTC
>-|TRBV10-3|TRBJ2-1|-
CAISVVSGNYNEQFF
TGTGCCATCAGTGTGGTTAGCGGAAACTACAATGAGCAGTTCTTC
>-|TRBV7-6|TRBJ1-5|-
CASSLAGDSAPQHF
TGTGCCAGCAGCTTAGCGGGCGATAGTGCGCCCCAGCATTTT
>TRBD1|TRBV4-3|TRBJ1-1|-
CASSQALQGARTEAFF
TGCGCCAGCAGCCAAGCCCTACAGGGGGCACGCACTGAAGCTTTCTTT
>TRBD2|TRBV28|TRBJ2-2|-
CASSPKAGSAGELFF
TGTGCCAGCAGTCCTAAAGCGGGATCGGCCGGGGAGCTGTTTTTT
>-|TRBV2|TRBJ2-7|once
CASRGLRRSLYEQYF
TGTGCCAGCAGGGGGCTCCGACGGAGTCTATACGAGCAGTACTTC
>-|TRBV4-3|TRBJ1-1|-
CASSQVWDMDTEAFF
TGCGCCAGCAGCCAAGTATGGGACATGGACACTGAAGCTTTCTTT
>-|TRBV5-6|TRBJ1-1|-
CASSVQGSRTEAFF
TGTGCCAGCAGCGTCCAGGGCTCAAGGACTGAAGCTTTCTTT
>TRBD1|TRBV30|TRBJ1-1|-
CAWTGGSNTEAFF
TGTGCCTGGACAGGGGGTTCGAACACTGAAGCTTTCTTT
>-|TRBV9|TRBJ1-5|-
CASSVDARGGQPQHF
TGTGCCAGCAGCGTAGATGCTAGGGGGGGTCAGCCCCAGCATTTT
>TRBD2|TRBV27|TRBJ2-7|-
CASSSRTSGPSYEQYF
TGTGCCAGCAGTTCGCGGACTAGCGGGCCCTCCTACGAGCAGTACTTC
>TRBD2|TRBV11-2|TRBJ2-7|-
CASSIRAGGPMGEQYF
TGTGCCAGCAGCATCAGGGCGGGAGGGCCAATGGGGGAGCAGTACTTC
>TRBD2|TRBV7-8|TRBJ2-1|-
CASKGNGAGRAHGQFF
TGTGCCAGCAAGGGGAATGGGGCAGGGAGGGCCCATGGGCAGTTCTTC
>-|TRBV13|TRBJ2-5|-
CASSLGRLNGETQYF
TGTGCCAGCAGCTTAGGACGCCTTAACGGAGAGACCCAGTACTTC
>TRBD2|TRBV29-1|TRBJ2-1|once
CSVEDFSAGLAGAVYNEQFF
TGCAGCGTTGAAGACTTTTCCGCGGGACTAGCGGGAGCTGTCTACAATGAGCAGTTCTTC
>-|TRBV28|TRBJ2-1|-
CASSQLHWSSYNEQFF
TGTGCCAGCAGTCAACTACACTGGAGCTCCTACAATGAGCAGTTCTTC
>TRBD2|TRBV10-3|TRBJ2-7|-
CAISDLGLAGEFLYEQYF
TGTGCCATCAGTGACTTGGGACTAGCGGGGGAATTCTTATACGAGCAGTACTTC
>TRBD2|TRBV15|TRBJ2-3|-
CATSRKTLAGGDTQYF
TGTGCCACCAGCAGGAAGACCCTAGCGGGAGGGGATACGCAGTATTTT
>TRBD1|TRBV2|TRBJ1-1|-
CASRVPGQANTEAFF
TGTGCCAGCAGAGTCCCAGGACAGGCGAACACTGAAGCTTTCTTT
>TRBD2|TRBV30|TRBJ2-1|-
CAWSVLAGGPPDPEQFF
TGTGCCTGGAGTGTATTAGCGGGAGGGCCGCCTGATCCTGAGCAGTTCTTC
>-|TRBV5-6|TRBJ1-2|-
CASSLNGGYTF
TGTGCCAGCAGCTTGAACGGTGGCTACACCTTC
>-|TRBV19|TRBJ2-5|once
CARRDRPQETQYF
TGTGCCAGGCGGGACAGACCTCAAGAGACCCAGTACTTC